Listed here is a single TCR beta chain. This record belongs to a study of cytomegalovirus exposure and HLA in healthy donors. Turning to the study itself: Within an early data release were about 80 million unique TCRs drawn from HLA-typed donors.

The CDR3 is 13 amino acids. Germline V gene sequence: CDR1 MNHEY, CDR2 SVGAGI. V was shortened by 4 bases and J by 8 bases, with 12 bases between the two germline ends. The PCR had 60 Vbeta and 13 Jbeta primers. Clones were sequenced by immunoSEQ multiplex PCR, and TCRdb holds only the in-frame ones, with some missing. The repertoire holds 150,000 or so clones, with over 60% as singletons. The receptor was derived from a man aged 35-49 years in good health and CMV-seropositive. The chain is built from TRBV6-5 and TRBJ2-4; weak D call: TRBD2 (5 bases). Specimen: PBMCs. The CDR3 reads CASSSEPGDIQYF. In nucleotides, the CDR3 is TGTGCCAGCAGTTCCGAGCCCGGGGACATTCAGTACTTC.